This is a list of T cell receptor beta chains from one sample in a study of neurological immune-mediated disorders. In TCRdb, the 5' RACE reads were re-called with MiXCR into one record per CDR3 protein. The sample shows tens of thousands of distinct CDR3 sequences, 5.8% of them seen only once. The sequencing sample was made of CD4+ T cells from blood. These receptors all come from a woman between 18 and 29 years old with multiple sclerosis. The CDR3 runs from the conserved cysteine through the conserved F or W. The order of the fields is V gene, CDR3 protein.

V: TRBV7-2; CDR3: CASSPQDRGFSNTEAFF
V: TRBV20-1; CDR3: CSAGQGAKVTEAFF
V: TRBV5-4; CDR3: CASSPRTGGGSPLHF
V: TRBV18; CDR3: CASSPDRGEQFF
V: TRBV12-5; CDR3: CASAFGDGPYEQYF
V: TRBV6-2/TRBV6-3; CDR3: CASGGRALGNEQFF
V: TRBV20-1; CDR3: CSARDTWTAGNEQFF
V: TRBV5-1; CDR3: CASSLGQGNTGELFF
V: TRBV7-6; CDR3: CASSLGGDRLAEPYEQYF
V: TRBV10-3; CDR3: CAISESMGTYEQYF
V: TRBV30; CDR3: CAWSWTSGGLDTQYF
V: TRBV5-1; CDR3: CASSRTGALNTEAFF
V: TRBV5-6; CDR3: CASSDTGGNGYTF
V: TRBV6-5; CDR3: CASSTQNWGYGYTF
V: TRBV5-1; CDR3: CASSQPPGQGADTQYF
V: TRBV7-8; CDR3: CASSLVDLETQYF
V: TRBV30; CDR3: CAWNTGNTEAFF
V: TRBV7-9; CDR3: CASSLGGGGETQYF
V: TRBV28; CDR3: CASSLSGASGEQFF
V: TRBV11-3; CDR3: CASSTSVLNTGELFF
V: TRBV20-1; CDR3: CSARAPSAGRDEKLFF
V: TRBV5-1; CDR3: CASTLSGTDTQYF
V: TRBV18; CDR3: CASSPKTGSNYGYTF
V: TRBV12-3/TRBV12-4; CDR3: CASSLRGAAYNEQFF
V: TRBV7-9; CDR3: CASSLGSDANNQPQHF
V: TRBV12-3/TRBV12-4; CDR3: CASSFKPQGRYGYTF
V: TRBV9; CDR3: CASSVKGPGTEAFF
V: TRBV30; CDR3: CAWSVGLTGELFF
V: TRBV18; CDR3: CASSQDIDNEQFF
V: TRBV5-1; CDR3: CASSLEGSSNQPQHF
V: TRBV5-1; CDR3: CASWRGRGNTEAFF
V: TRBV6-5; CDR3: CASSRLYLDSPLHF
V: TRBV5-6; CDR3: CASSPDTGYRDTEAFF
V: TRBV6-5; CDR3: CASSYRTGGYEQYF
V: TRBV10-2; CDR3: CASSESAGPPRAFF
V: TRBV12-5; CDR3: CASGISRGLPTDTQYF
V: TRBV9; CDR3: CASSVVGANTEAFF